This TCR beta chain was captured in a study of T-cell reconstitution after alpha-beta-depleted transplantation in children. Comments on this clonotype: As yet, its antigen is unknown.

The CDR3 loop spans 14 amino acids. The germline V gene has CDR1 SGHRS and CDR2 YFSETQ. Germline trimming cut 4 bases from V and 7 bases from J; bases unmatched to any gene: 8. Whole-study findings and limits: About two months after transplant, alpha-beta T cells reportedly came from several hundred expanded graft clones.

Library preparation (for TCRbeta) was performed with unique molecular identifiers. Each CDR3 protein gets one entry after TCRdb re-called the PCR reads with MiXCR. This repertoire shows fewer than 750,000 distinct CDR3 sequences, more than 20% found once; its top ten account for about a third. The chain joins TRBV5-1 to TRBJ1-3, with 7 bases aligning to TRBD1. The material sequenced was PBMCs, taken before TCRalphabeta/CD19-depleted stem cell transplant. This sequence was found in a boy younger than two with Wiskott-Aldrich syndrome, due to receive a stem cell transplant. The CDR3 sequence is CASSPGTEPNTIYF. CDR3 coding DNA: TGCGCCAGCAGCCCCGGGACAGAACCCAACACCATATATTTT.